The 19 T cell receptor beta chains below come from one sample, sequenced in a study of blood T cell repertoires in COVID-19. The repertoire was sequenced with immunoSEQ multiplex PCR; TCRdb's copy has only in-frame clones and lacks some. The table records about 110,000 clones, about 70% of them present only once. The sequenced sample consisted of peripheral blood. The source of these receptors is a human donor with acute or convalescent COVID-19. The donor label of this sample is uncertain.

This clone appeared once. The chain links TRBV2 to TRBJ2-1, with 10 bases identical to TRBD1. Germline-derived CDR1 and CDR2 are SNHLY and FYNNEI. There are 14 residues in the CDR3. The V segment lost 5 bases and the J segment 6 bases; nucleotides outside the gene matches: 4. CDR3 sequence: CASSKGTGVNEQFF. As DNA, the CDR3 is TGTGCCAGCAGTAAAGGGACAGGGGTCAATGAGCAGTTCTTC.

This clone was recorded once. The chain carries TRBV23-1 and TRBJ1-1; perhaps TRBD1 as D (6 bases). TRBV23-1 is treated as an ORF (open reading frame) with a function not yet certain. V gave up 6 bases and J gave up 8 bases, with 16 bases separating them. The CDR3 spans 13 residues. CDR3 bases: TGCGCCAGCAGCCCACAGGGATCGGGAGAAGCTTTCTTT. Residues: CASSPQGSGEAFF.

This sequence joins TRBV7-2 and TRBJ2-2; tentatively, D is TRBD1 (7 bases). CDR1 and CDR2 from the germline V gene are SGHTA and FQGNSA. The CDR3 contains 16 residues. Trimming cost V 5 bases and J 5 bases, with 18 bases left between them. CDR3: CASSNRLGGGTGELFF. The CDR3 nucleotides are TGTGCCAGCAGCAACCGACTAGGGGGCGGAACCGGGGAGCTGTTTTTT.

The CDR3 spells CASNPKQGGAFF. The CDR3, as DNA: TGTGCCAGCAATCCAAAACAGGGTGGCGCTTTCTTT. The rearrangement joins TRBV28 to TRBJ1-1, with D possibly matching TRBD1 (6 bases). V lost 7 bases and J lost 11, with 17 bases in between. Germline V gene data show CDR1 as MDHEN and CDR2 as SYDVKM. The CDR3 consists of 12 residues.

The chain recombines TRBV27 with TRBJ2-3, with D possibly TRBD2 on 6 matching bases. Trimming shortened V by 5 bases and J by 5 bases, and 23 bases separated the two germline ends. CDR3 size: 17 residues. Germline V gives CDR1 MNHEY, CDR2 SMNVEV (reference sequence). CDR3 nucleotide sequence: TGTGCCAGCAGTCTCTACGGGACTCAAAGGCCGGGAGATACGCAGTATTTT. This translates into CASSLYGTQRPGDTQYF.

The genes are TRBV4-2 and TRBJ1-2, with 8 bases matching TRBD1. Germline V gene sequence: CDR1 LGHNA, CDR2 YNFKEQ. This CDR3 has 14 amino acids. Unmatched junction bases numbered 10, after V lost 2 bases and J lost 11 bases. CDR3 bases: TGTGCCAGCAGCCAAACTAGGACAGGGCCTCTATACACCTTC. It codes for CASSQTRTGPLYTF.

This chain links TRBV29-1 with TRBJ2-5; 10 nucleotides align to TRBD1. Germline V gene data show CDR1 as SQVTM and CDR2 as ANQGSEA. The CDR3 is 13 residues long. J was trimmed by 5 bases and V by 5 bases; bases with no gene match: 5. CDR3 in DNA: TGCAGCGTTAGAGACAGGGGGCTTGAGACCCAGTACTTC. Protein product: CSVRDRGLETQYF.

The chain carries TRBV7-2 and TRBJ1-1, with TRBD1 matching over 12 bases. With 4 bases clipped from V and 0 bases from J, the junction kept 6 bases outside the gene matches. The CDR3 length is 17 residues. CDR1 and CDR2 from the germline V gene are SGHTA and FQGNSA. DNA for the CDR3: TGTGCCAGCAGCTGGACCGGGACAGGGGGCCTGAACACTGAAGCTTTCTTT. Translation: CASSWTGTGGLNTEAFF.

The chain employs TRBV2 and TRBJ2-1, with a possible D match to TRBD1 (6 bases). Germline V gene sequence: CDR1 SNHLY, CDR2 FYNNEI. The CDR3 loop spans 15 amino acids. V lost 5 bases to trimming and J lost 0 bases, with 11 bases between them. Here the CDR3 reads CASSSDRFSYNEQFF. DNA for the CDR3: TGTGCCAGCAGTTCCGACAGGTTCTCCTACAATGAGCAGTTCTTC.

This chain joins TRBV6-5 and TRBJ1-6; 9 bases line up with TRBD1. The CDR3 has 15 residues. The germline V gene has CDR1 MNHEY and CDR2 SVGAGI. Trimming cost V 6 bases and J 14 bases; bases outside gene matches: 14. CDR3 region: CASSSLGTGSISLHF. The CDR3 DNA is TGTGCCAGCAGCAGCCTCGGGACAGGGAGTATCTCCCTCCACTTT.

The rearrangement joins TRBV4-1 to TRBJ1-3; the match to TRBD1 covers 8 bases. Trimming removed 2 bases from V and 2 bases from J; junction bases left unmatched: 11. This CDR3 spans 18 amino acids. Germline CDR1 is MGHRA and CDR2 is YSYEKL. The CDR3 sequence: CASSQRFYQGAAGNTIYF. CDR3 nucleotide sequence: TGCGCCAGCAGCCAAAGGTTCTATCAGGGGGCAGCTGGAAACACCATATATTTT.

The chain has TRBV6-5 and TRBJ1-2; TRBD1 matches 8 bases. This CDR3 is built from 13 residues. Germline V gene data show CDR1 as MNHEY and CDR2 as SVGAGI. V lost 6 bases, J lost 8 bases, and 8 bases stayed unmatched. CDR3 sequence (DNA): TGTGCCAGCAGGAATGACAGGGGAAACGGCTACACCTTC. Amino acid sequence: CASRNDRGNGYTF.

This rearrangement joins TRBV5-1 to TRBJ2-3; 8 nucleotides line up with TRBD1. The V segment lost 5 bases and the J segment 1 base; nucleotides outside the gene matches: 9. Germline V lookup: CDR1 SGHRS, CDR2 YFSETQ. CDR3 length: 16 residues. CDR3 amino acids: CASSLDRVPGTDTQYF. The CDR3 region has the DNA TGCGCCAGCAGTCTGGACAGGGTTCCGGGCACAGATACGCAGTATTTT.

About this clone itself: At one of its ends the junction is not consistent with the germline gene, which may arise from a read error. The sample has other DNA sequences that encode this CDR3 too. The gene calls are TRBV18 and TRBJ1-5; 7 nucleotides match TRBD1. The CDR3 is made up of 14 amino acids. CDR1 is KGHSH, CDR2 LQKENI, per germline. CDR3 DNA sequence: TGTGCCAGCTCGCCACAGGGGAGCAATCAGCCCCAGCATTTT. This encodes CASSPQGSNQPQHF.

This chain links TRBV10-3 with TRBJ2-6; 10 nucleotides align to TRBD2. The CDR3 is made up of 17 amino acids. With 10 bases clipped from V and 4 bases from J, the junction kept 13 bases outside the gene matches. Germline V gene data show CDR1 as ENHRY and CDR2 as SYGVKD. The DNA of the CDR3 is TGTGCCACCCTCCCTAGCGGGGGAGCTCTGGGGGCCAACGTCCTGACTTTC. It yields the protein CATLPSGGALGANVLTF.

The table lists this clone with a few counts. The rearrangement uses TRBV9 and TRBJ2-6; possibly TRBD2 for D (5 bases). The ends were cut back, 0 bases at V and 0 bases at J, with 22 bases in the middle. Germline lookup yields CDR1 SGDLS and CDR2 YYNGEE. The CDR3 is made up of 21 amino acids. CDR3 residues: CASSVASGRGRSDSGANVLTF. For the CDR3, the DNA is TGTGCCAGCAGCGTAGCCTCAGGCCGGGGTAGGTCAGACTCTGGGGCCAACGTCCTGACTTTC.

J is TRBJ2-7 and V is TRBV11-2; TRBD1 aligns across 9 bases. The CDR3 spans 14 residues. V lost 1 base and J lost 6; bases outside the gene matches: 4. The germline gives CDR1 SGHAT, CDR2 FQNNGV. CDR3 sequence (DNA): TGTGCCAGCAGCTTAGGACAGGGGGTAGGCGAGCAGTACTTC. This codes for CASSLGQGVGEQYF.

The chain carries TRBV7-2 and TRBJ2-5, with D unclear. The germline CDR1 and CDR2 sequences are SGHTA and FQGNSA. The CDR3 covers 13 residues. Trimming cost V 9 bases and J 0 bases, with 11 bases left between them. CDR3 sequence (DNA): TGTGCCAGTCAGTGGGCAAACCAAGAGACCCAGTACTTC. Translating gives CASQWANQETQYF.

The V gene is TRBV7-3, the J gene TRBJ1-1; D gene uncertain. This CDR3 contains 13 residues. From germline, CDR1 is SGHTA and CDR2 FQGTGA. Between the trimmed V and J ends, which lost 5 bases and 2 bases, there was a span of 9 bases. The CDR3 protein is CASSNGVNTEAFF. The CDR3 DNA follows: TGTGCCAGCAGCAACGGGGTCAACACTGAAGCTTTCTTT.